The next 2 T cell receptor beta chains were all read from a single sample in a study of cytomegalovirus exposure and HLA in healthy donors. With 60 Vbeta and 13 Jbeta primers, the PCR was carried out. Some clones are missing from TCRdb's copy, which holds only in-frame ones; the method was immunoSEQ multiplex PCR. The sample lists some 190,000 clones, more than 75% occurring once. What was sequenced was PBMCs. These receptor sequences come from a woman in her 30s in good health and CMV-seropositive.

The chain is built from TRBV4-2 and TRBJ1-5, with 7 nucleotides matching TRBD1. Germline V gives CDR1 LGHNA, CDR2 YNFKEQ. V shed 0 bases, J shed 0 bases, and the junction held 5 bases outside the gene matches. CDR3 size: 17 residues. For the CDR3, the DNA is TGTGCCAGCAGCCAAGACACAGGGGATGCTAGCAATCAGCCCCAGCATTTT. Translating it yields CASSQDTGDASNQPQHF.

The chain uses TRBV2 and TRBJ2-7; 8 bases agree with TRBD1. Germline V gene lookup returns CDR1 SNHLY and CDR2 FYNNEI. The CDR3 has 14 amino acids. V dropped 5 bases and J dropped 4; count of bases not matched to a gene: 7. CDR3 residues: CASSPPGGGYEQYF. Here the CDR3 DNA reads TGTGCCAGCAGTCCTCCAGGGGGCGGTTACGAGCAGTACTTC.